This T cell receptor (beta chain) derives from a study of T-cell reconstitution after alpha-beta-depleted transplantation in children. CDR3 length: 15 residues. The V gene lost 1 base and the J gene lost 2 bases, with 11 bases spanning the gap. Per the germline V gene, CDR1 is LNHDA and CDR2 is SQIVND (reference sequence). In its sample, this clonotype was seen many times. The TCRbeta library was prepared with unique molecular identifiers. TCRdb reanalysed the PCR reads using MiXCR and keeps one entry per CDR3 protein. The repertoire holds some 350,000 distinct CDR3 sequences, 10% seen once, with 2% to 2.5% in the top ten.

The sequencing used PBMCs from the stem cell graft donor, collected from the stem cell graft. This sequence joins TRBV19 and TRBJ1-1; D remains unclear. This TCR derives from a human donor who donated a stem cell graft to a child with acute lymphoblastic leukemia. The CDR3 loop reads CASSIGITPNTEAFF. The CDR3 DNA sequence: TGTGCCAGTAGTATAGGCATCACGCCTAACACTGAAGCTTTCTTT.